This TCR beta chain was sequenced for a study of tumor-infiltrating lymphocytes in primary liver carcinoma. Study-level findings and limits: The study found tumor-adjacent and tumor-blood pairs overlapped less than tumor region pairs.

Germline V CDR1 and CDR2: SGHAT, FQNNGV. This CDR3 comprises 15 residues. Details on this clonotype: Its antigen is unidentified. Sequence at one end of the junction differs from germline and may be a read error.

It was unsorted whole blood that yielded blood RNA, and germline DNA was also extracted. Among the patients, all had chronic HBV infection and none had been treated. Reverse transcription of around 0.45 ug total RNA with a constant-region primer produced TCR beta cDNA. Employing slightly modified ARM-PCR, three nested multiplex PCR rounds were run, and these gave rise to the TCR beta libraries. In the first two PCR rounds, TRBV1-TRBV30 forward primers were paired with a C-beta reverse primer, and each round lasted roughly 10 cycles. TCRdb re-called the multiplex PCR reads with MiXCR, one entry per CDR3 protein. The sample includes about 180,000 distinct CDR3 sequences, about 60% of them seen just once.

The sequence came from a middle-aged man with primary liver carcinoma and hepatitis B virus infection. The chain recombines TRBV11-2 with TRBJ2-1; no clear D. Specimen: peripheral blood. In DNA form, the CDR3 reads TGTGCCAGCAGCCCCCCCAGCGTATCCTACAATAAGCAGTTCTTC. Its translation: CASSPPSVSYNKQFF.